This is a list of T cell receptor beta chains from one sample in a study of blood T cell repertoires in COVID-19. Sequenced by immunoSEQ multiplex PCR; TCRdb stores in-frame clones only, minus some. The sample yields over 250,000 clones, 70% to 90% seen once. The material sequenced was peripheral blood. All receptors come from a woman aged 70-85 years with acute or convalescent COVID-19. Both conserved end residues are part of each CDR3. The D gene is left open where the match is weak. Only part of the rows carry a size: once, few, many, or a class if the clone is expanded.

D gene | clone size | J gene | V gene | CDR3 length | CDR3 DNA | CDR3 protein
TRBD1 | . | TRBJ2-1 | TRBV12-5 | 16 | TGTGCTAGTGGCCAAACAACTACAGGGGCCCCCAATGAGCAGTTCTTC | CASGQTTTGAPNEQFF
. | . | TRBJ1-2 | TRBV6-6 | 14 | TGTGCCAGCGTCCCAGGACAGCCGAACTATGGCTACACCTTC | CASVPGQPNYGYTF
TRBD1 | . | TRBJ2-4 | TRBV6-4 | 16 | TGTGCCAGCAGTGGACGACAGGGTTTAACCAAAAACATTCAGTACTTC | CASSGRQGLTKNIQYF
TRBD2 | . | TRBJ2-3 | TRBV5-1 | 15 | TGCGCCAGCAGCCCCCAAGCGGGGGGCCGTGATACGCAGTATTTT | CASSPQAGGRDTQYF
TRBD1 | . | TRBJ1-3 | TRBV6-5 | 13 | TGTGCCAGCAGGCCGACAGGGGAAAACACCATATATTTT | CASRPTGENTIYF
TRBD2 | . | TRBJ2-7 | TRBV5-4 | 15 | TGTGCCAGCAGCTTCCCCAGCGGGAGCTACTACGAGCAGTACTTC | CASSFPSGSYYEQYF
TRBD1 | . | TRBJ2-7 | TRBV19 | 14 | TGTGCCAGTAGTGTGGGACAGCCGCGGGCCGAGCAGTACTTC | CASSVGQPRAEQYF
. | once | TRBJ1-1 | TRBV6-5 | 12 | TGTGCCAGCAGTTATGAGGGCACTGAAGCTTTCTTT | CASSYEGTEAFF
. | . | TRBJ1-2 | TRBV28 | 14 | TGTGCCAGCAGTGCCGCCTGGGGAGATTATGGCTACACCTTC | CASSAAWGDYGYTF
. | few | TRBJ1-5 | TRBV7-9 | 13 | TGTGCCAGCAGCTTAGGGGGGGGTCAGCCCCAGCATTTT | CASSLGGGQPQHF
. | . | TRBJ1-1 | TRBV11-1 | 15 | TGTGCCAGCAGCTTCATTCAGGGGAGAGGACCTGAAGCTTTCTTT | CASSFIQGRGPEAFF
TRBD1 | . | TRBJ1-3 | TRBV2 | 16 | TGTGCCAGCAGTTTGCGACAGGGGAGCTCTGGAAACACCATATATTTT | CASSLRQGSSGNTIYF
TRBD2 | . | TRBJ2-1 | TRBV2 | 14 | TGTGCCAGCAGTGGTCCTAGCGGCTACAATGAGCAGTTCTTC | CASSGPSGYNEQFF
. | . | TRBJ1-2 | TRBV5-4 | 13 | TGTGCCAGCAGCCCAGGCCCATCCTATGGCTACACCTTC | CASSPGPSYGYTF
. | . | TRBJ2-5 | TRBV10-2 | 14 | TGCGCCAGCAGTGGGACCCCTCAGCGGGAGACCCAGTACTTC | CASSGTPQRETQYF
TRBD1 | . | TRBJ1-6 | TRBV7-2 | 15 | TGTGCCAGCAGCTGGACAGGGGGCAGCTTGGCACCCCTCCACTTT | CASSWTGGSLAPLHF
TRBD1 | . | TRBJ1-2 | TRBV14 | 15 | TGTGCCAGCAGCCCCTTCCCCTTCAGGGGGCAAGGCTACACCTTC | CASSPFPFRGQGYTF
TRBD1 | . | TRBJ1-5 | TRBV18 | 14 | TGTGCCAGCTCAGGGGGGGACAGGGCTCAGCCCCAGCATTTT | CASSGGDRAQPQHF
. | . | TRBJ1-1 | TRBV3-1/TRBV3-2 | 12 | TGTGCCAGCAGCGACACTTACACTGAAGCTTTCTTT | CASSDTYTEAFF
. | . | TRBJ2-7 | TRBV5-1 | 13 | TGCGCCAGCAGCTCGGATAGCGACTACGAGCAGTACTTC | CASSSDSDYEQYF
TRBD1 | . | TRBJ1-5 | TRBV5-1 | 14 | TGCGCCAGCAGCACCGGGACAGGGGATCAGCCCCAGCATTTT | CASSTGTGDQPQHF
TRBD1 | few | TRBJ1-1 | TRBV7-9 | 15 | TGTGCCAGCAGCGACGGACAGGGATTGAACACTGAAGCTTTCTTT | CASSDGQGLNTEAFF
TRBD2 | . | TRBJ2-5 | TRBV7-7 | 15 | TGTGCCAGCAGGAGGCTAGCGGGGGGGCGCGAGACCCAGTACTTC | CASRRLAGGRETQYF
. | . | TRBJ1-1 | TRBV5-1 | 15 | TGCGCCAGCCGCGATCAGGGGACCTTGAACACTGAAGCTTTCTTT | CASRDQGTLNTEAFF
TRBD1 | . | TRBJ2-7 | TRBV7-8 | 14 | TGTGCCAGCAGCAGGACAGGGGGCTCCTACGAGCAGTACTTC | CASSRTGGSYEQYF
. | . | TRBJ1-1 | TRBV18 | 14 | TGTGCCAGCTCACGACAGGAAACGAACACTGAAGCTTTCTTT | CASSRQETNTEAFF
. | . | TRBJ1-1 | TRBV7-9 | 16 | TGTGCCAGCAACCCACCCACAGGGTTGCGGAACACTGAAGCTTTCTTT | CASNPPTGLRNTEAFF